This TCR beta chain was sequenced in a study of blood T cell repertoires in COVID-19. Whole-study context: Sites in the United States, Italy and Spain provided acute and convalescent COVID-19 samples. PBMCs, B-cell-depleted T cells, or T cells provided the cDNA or gDNA that made up the material.

Germline-derived CDR1 and CDR2 are KGHDR and SFDVKD. This CDR3 contains 17 residues. Seattle's enrolled individuals joined amid active infection and were then monitored longitudinally. The table came from immunoSEQ multiplex PCR; TCRdb's copy has only in-frame clones and leaves some out. Among around 180,000 clones listed, roughly 84% were seen once. This clone was observed a single time. The junction departs from the called germline gene at one end, perhaps through a read error. This chain joins TRBV24-1 and TRBJ2-7; the D gene is possibly TRBD1 (5 bases). The sample comprised peripheral blood. This TCR was recovered from a person between 65 and 79 years old with COVID-19, enrolled during active disease. The CDR3 here is CATSDFSDSPRPYGQYF. The CDR3, as DNA: TGTGCCACCAGTGATTTTAGTGACAGTCCACGACCCTACGGGCAGTACTTC.